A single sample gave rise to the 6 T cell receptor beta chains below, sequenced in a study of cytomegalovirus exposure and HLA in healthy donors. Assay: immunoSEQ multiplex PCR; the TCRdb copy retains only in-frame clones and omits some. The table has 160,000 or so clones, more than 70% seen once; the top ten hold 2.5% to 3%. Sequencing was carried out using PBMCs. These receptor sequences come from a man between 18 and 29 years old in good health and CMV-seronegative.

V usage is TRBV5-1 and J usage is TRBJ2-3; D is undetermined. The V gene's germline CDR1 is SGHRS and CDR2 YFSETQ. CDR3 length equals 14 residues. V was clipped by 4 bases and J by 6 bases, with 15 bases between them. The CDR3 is CASSPLLHRDTQYF. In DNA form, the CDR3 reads TGCGCCAGCAGCCCGCTTCTTCACCGGGATACGCAGTATTTT.

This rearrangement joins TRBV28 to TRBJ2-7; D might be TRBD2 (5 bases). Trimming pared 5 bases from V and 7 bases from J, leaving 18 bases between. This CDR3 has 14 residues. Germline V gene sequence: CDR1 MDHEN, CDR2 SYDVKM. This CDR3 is CASSPSTGRREQYV. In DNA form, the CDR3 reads TGTGCCAGCAGTCCCAGTACTGGGCGGAGGGAGCAGTACGTC.

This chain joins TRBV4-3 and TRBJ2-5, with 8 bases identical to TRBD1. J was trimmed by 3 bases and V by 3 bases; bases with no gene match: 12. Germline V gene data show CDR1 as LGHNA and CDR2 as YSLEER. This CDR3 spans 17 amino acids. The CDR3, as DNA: TGCGCCAGCAGCCACGGACCCGGGACAGGCCTTAAAGAGACCCAGTACTTC. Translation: CASSHGPGTGLKETQYF.

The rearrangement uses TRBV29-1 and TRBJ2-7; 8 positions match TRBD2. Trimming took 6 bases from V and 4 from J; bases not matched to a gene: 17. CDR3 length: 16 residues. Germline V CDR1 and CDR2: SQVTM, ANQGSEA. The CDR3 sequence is CSVESETSGESYEQYF. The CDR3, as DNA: TGCAGCGTCGAATCAGAAACTAGCGGAGAATCTTACGAGCAGTACTTC.

For the CDR3, the DNA is TGTGCCAGTAGTATAGCCCGGAGGGGCGGGGTAGGACAGCCCCAGCATTTT. Encoded protein: CASSIARRGGVGQPQHF. The chain carries TRBV19 and TRBJ1-5; tentative D call: TRBD1 (5 bases). CDR1 is LNHDA and CDR2 is SQIVND in the germline V gene (reference sequence). Trimming took off 1 base at V and 7 bases at J, with 20 bases between the two ends. The CDR3 runs 17 residues.

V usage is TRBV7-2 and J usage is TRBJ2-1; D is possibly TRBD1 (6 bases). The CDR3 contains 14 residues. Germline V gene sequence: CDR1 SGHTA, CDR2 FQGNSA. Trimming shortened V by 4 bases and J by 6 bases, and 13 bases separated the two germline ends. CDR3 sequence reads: CASSSYLQGNEQFF. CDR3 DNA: TGTGCCAGCAGCTCTTATTTACAGGGCAATGAGCAGTTCTTC.